The present T cell receptor beta chain was sequenced within a study of blood T cell repertoires in COVID-19. CDR1 and CDR2 (germline): SGHNT, YYREEE (reference sequence). This CDR3 region has 15 residues. Trimming took 0 bases from V and 1 from J, leaving 10 bases between them. Study processing details: The assay estimated nucleated cells by amplifying reference gene primers. Produced via immunoSEQ multiplex PCR; TCRdb's table is partial and in-frame only. V, J and clone size reflect that table, while D and trimming were determined from the DNA. The sample contains roughly 210,000 clones, about 88% of which appear only once.

The receptor's source is a man aged 65 to 85 with acute or convalescent COVID-19. This rearrangement joins TRBV5-4 to TRBJ1-1; weak D call: TRBD1 (5 bases). The specimen sequenced was peripheral blood. The CDR3 loop reads CASSLDGAGNTEAFF. In DNA, the CDR3 is TGTGCCAGCAGCTTGGATGGGGCAGGGAACACTGAAGCTTTCTTT.